Sequencing of this T cell receptor beta chain was carried out in a study of cytomegalovirus exposure and HLA in healthy donors. In the study overall: Clustering assigned approximately 79% of the approximately 400 genotyped donors to the Caucasian-associated ancestry cluster.

Nominally healthy donors were sampled, though unrecorded immune exposures were likely. The table lists this clone with a few counts. Its antigen is not known. The PCR used 60 Vbeta and 13 Jbeta primers. Per the original methods: Later, roughly 86 million unique TCR beta chains were counted in an analysis, and around 11 million of them were shared. Sequencing used immunoSEQ multiplex PCR; TCRdb keeps in-frame clones, though not all of them. That table supplies the V and J calls and clone size; D and trimming were determined from the DNA. The sample has about 90,000 clones; over 55% are singletons. Points from the study as a whole: As a later analysis revealed, most CMV-associated TCR beta chains appeared HLA-restricted.

After removal of 4 bases from V and 5 bases from J, the junction contained 8 bases not matched to a gene. Germline loops: CDR1 SGHNT, CDR2 YYREEE (reference sequence). The CDR3 totals 14 residues. The origin of this receptor is a woman between 18 and 29 years old in good health and CMV-seropositive. The gene calls are TRBV5-4 and TRBJ2-5, with 7 positions matching TRBD2. The sequencing sample was made of PBMCs. The CDR3 bases are TGTGCCAGCAGCCCCCGAAGGGGAGGGGAGACCCAGTACTTC. It encodes CASSPRRGGETQYF.